This TCR beta chain was sequenced in a study of T cells in Graves' hyperthyroidism and ophthalmopathy. Study-level points and caveats: Onset of ophthalmopathy came a median roughly 6 months after the model predicted it.

The germline gives CDR1 MNHEY, CDR2 SMNVEV (reference sequence). The CDR3 covers 17 residues. V lost 8 bases and J 4 bases, leaving 26 bases between the germline ends. RNA transcripts were the template for amplifying TCR beta CDR3 regions. First-round RT-PCR of the TCR CDR3 relied on the HTBI primer set. TCRdb recomputed calls from the multiplex PCR reads with MiXCR, one row per CDR3 protein. The sample has roughly 580,000 distinct CDR3 sequences; about 15% are singletons. Patients aged 18 to 65 with hyperthyroidism were newly diagnosed, with duration under 2 months. Orbital computed tomography, thyroid ultrasound, serum thyroxine and TRAb, and clinical symptoms together informed the diagnoses. Blood sampling occurred at first hyperthyroidism diagnosis, ahead of any ophthalmopathy symptoms. Regarding this clonotype: The antigen is not known.

This TCR came from a woman younger than 45 with Graves' hyperthyroidism that later progressed to Graves' ophthalmopathy. Sequencing used blood. This chain joins TRBV27 and TRBJ1-1, with a possible D match to TRBD1 (6 bases). DNA for the CDR3: TGTGCCAGCGGAAACACGGGGGCGGACACCGGGGGCACTGAAGCTTTCTTT. Protein: CASGNTGADTGGTEAFF.